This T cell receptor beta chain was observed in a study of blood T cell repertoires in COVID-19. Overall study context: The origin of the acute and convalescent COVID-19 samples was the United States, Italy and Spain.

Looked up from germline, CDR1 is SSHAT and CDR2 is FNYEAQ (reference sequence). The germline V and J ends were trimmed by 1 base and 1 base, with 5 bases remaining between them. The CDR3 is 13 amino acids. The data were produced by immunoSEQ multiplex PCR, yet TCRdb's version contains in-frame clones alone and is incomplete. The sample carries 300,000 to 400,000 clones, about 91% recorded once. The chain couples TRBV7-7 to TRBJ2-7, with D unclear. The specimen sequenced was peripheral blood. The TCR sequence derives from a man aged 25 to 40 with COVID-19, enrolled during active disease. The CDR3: CASSLDGSYEQYF. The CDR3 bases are TGTGCCAGCAGCTTAGACGGTTCCTACGAGCAGTACTTC.